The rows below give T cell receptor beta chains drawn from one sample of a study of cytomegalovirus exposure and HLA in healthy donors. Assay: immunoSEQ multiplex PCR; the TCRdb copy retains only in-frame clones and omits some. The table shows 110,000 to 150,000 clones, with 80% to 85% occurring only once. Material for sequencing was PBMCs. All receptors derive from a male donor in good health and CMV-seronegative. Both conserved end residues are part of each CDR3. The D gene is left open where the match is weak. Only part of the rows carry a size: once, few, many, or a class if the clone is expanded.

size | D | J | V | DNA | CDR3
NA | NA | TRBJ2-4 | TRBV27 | TGTGCCAGCAGTTTGGACCTTGGGGGGAACATTCAGTACTTC | CASSLDLGGNIQYF
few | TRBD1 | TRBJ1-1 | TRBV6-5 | TGTGCCAGCAGTTACCACAGGGGTATGGGCACTGAAGCTTTCTTT | CASSYHRGMGTEAFF
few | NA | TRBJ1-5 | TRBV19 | TGTGCCAGTAGTATTATGGCAGGGAATTTGAATCAGCCCCAGCATTTT | CASSIMAGNLNQPQHF
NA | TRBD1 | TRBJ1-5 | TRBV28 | TGTGCCAGCAGTTTCTTTCCGGGACAGGGGCGCAATCAGCCCCAGCATTTT | CASSFFPGQGRNQPQHF
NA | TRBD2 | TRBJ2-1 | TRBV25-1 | TGTGCCAGCAGTGCCCTAGCGGGGAGTTTGGATGAGCAGTTCTTC | CASSALAGSLDEQFF
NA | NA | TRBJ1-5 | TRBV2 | TGTGCCATCAGCCGGGGGTGGGATCAGCCCCAGCATTTT | CAISRGWDQPQHF
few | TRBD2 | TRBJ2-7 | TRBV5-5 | TGTGCCAGCAGCCCGGCGGGACTAGCGGGAGGGACGGGCGAGCAGTACTTC | CASSPAGLAGGTGEQYF
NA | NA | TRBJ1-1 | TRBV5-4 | TGTGCCAGCAGCAAATCGGACAGATCCATGAACACTGAAGCTTTCTTT | CASSKSDRSMNTEAFF
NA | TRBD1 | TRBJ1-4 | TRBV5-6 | TGTGCCAGCAGCTGGGGACAGGGGGTTAATGAAAAACTGTTTTTT | CASSWGQGVNEKLFF
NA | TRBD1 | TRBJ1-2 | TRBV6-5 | TGTGCCAGCAGTTCGGACAGGGCAGATGGCTACACCTTC | CASSSDRADGYTF
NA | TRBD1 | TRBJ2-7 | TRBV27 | TGTGCCAGCAGTTCGTACGGGACAGGAACTTCCTACGAGCAGTACTTC | CASSSYGTGTSYEQYF
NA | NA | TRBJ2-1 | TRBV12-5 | TGTGCTAGTGGTTTGGTAGAGGGGGGGACCTCCTACAATGAGCAGTTCTTC | CASGLVEGGTSYNEQFF
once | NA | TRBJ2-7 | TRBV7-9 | TGTGCCAGCAGCTTAGGAAGTAGGCCGGGGTTAGCCCCTCACGAGCAGTACTTC | CASSLGSRPGLAPHEQYF
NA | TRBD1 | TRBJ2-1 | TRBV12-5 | TGTGCTAGTGGTTTGGGAGGGGGCGCAAACAATGAGCAGTTCTTC | CASGLGGGANNEQFF
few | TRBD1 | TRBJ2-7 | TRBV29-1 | TGCAGCGTTGAAATCGCGGGCAGGGGGCACGACGAGCAGTACTTC | CSVEIAGRGHDEQYF
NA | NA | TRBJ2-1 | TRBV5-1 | TGCGCCAGCAGCTCCCCCCCTTCTCAGGTCTACAATGAGCAGTTCTTC | CASSSPPSQVYNEQFF
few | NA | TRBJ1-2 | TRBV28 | TGTGCCAGCAGTCCCTCGGACAGAGAAGGTGGCTACACCTTC | CASSPSDREGGYTF
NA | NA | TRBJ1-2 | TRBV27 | TGTGCCAGCAGTGCCGACGGGTATAACTATGGCTACACCTTC | CASSADGYNYGYTF
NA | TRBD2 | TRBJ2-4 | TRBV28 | TGTGCCAGCAGTTTAGCGGGAGAGAGAAGCAAAAACATTCAGTACTTC | CASSLAGERSKNIQYF
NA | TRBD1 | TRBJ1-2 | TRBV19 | TGTGCCAGTAGTAGCCGGACAGGGAACGGCTACACCTTC | CASSSRTGNGYTF
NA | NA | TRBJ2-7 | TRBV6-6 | TGTGCCAGCAGGTCGGGGTTCTACGAGCAGTACTTC | CASRSGFYEQYF
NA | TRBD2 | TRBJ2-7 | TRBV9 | TGTGCCAGCAGCGATGGGACTAGCGGGAGTTTCTCCTACGAGCAGTACTTC | CASSDGTSGSFSYEQYF
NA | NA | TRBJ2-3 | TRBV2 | TGTGCCAGCAGCGTTAGACAGGATGGGACGCAGTATTTT | CASSVRQDGTQYF
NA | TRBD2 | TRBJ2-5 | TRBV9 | TGTGCCAGCAGCCAGGGGGCCGGGACTAGCGGACAAGAGACCCAGTACTTC | CASSQGAGTSGQETQYF
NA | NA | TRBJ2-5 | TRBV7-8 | TGTGCCAGCAGCATAACGGGACACAACCAAGAGACCCAGTACTTC | CASSITGHNQETQYF
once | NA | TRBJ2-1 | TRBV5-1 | TGCGCCAGCAGCTTCGGCCAGGACTACAATGAGCAGTTCTTC | CASSFGQDYNEQFF